These 20 T cell receptor beta chains were sequenced from one sample in a study of blood T cell repertoires in COVID-19. The method was immunoSEQ multiplex PCR; TCRdb's version includes in-frame clones alone and lacks a portion of them. The sample records 130,000 to 150,000 clones, around 89% being singletons. The sequenced sample was PBMCs or T cells enriched from blood (not recorded which). The receptors come from a woman aged 25 to 39 with acute COVID-19.

V usage is TRBV18 and J usage is TRBJ1-6, with 7 bases matching TRBD1. J gave up 7 bases and V 3 bases, and 6 bases lay outside the gene matches. The CDR3 sequence is 15 residues long. Germline V gene lookup returns CDR1 KGHSH and CDR2 LQKENI. CDR3 sequence: CASSPNRDRNSPLHF. The DNA of the CDR3 is TGTGCCAGCTCACCCAACCGGGACAGAAATTCACCCCTCCACTTT.

The chain uses TRBV6-1 and TRBJ1-1, with 7 bases aligning to TRBD1. Germline CDR1 is MNHNS and CDR2 is SASEGT. The CDR3 runs to 16 residues. The V and J ends lost 0 bases and 5 bases, in that order; junction bases with no gene match: 9. CDR3 loop: CASSEAGTALGTEAFF. In nucleotides, the CDR3 is TGTGCCAGCAGTGAAGCGGGGACAGCGTTGGGTACTGAAGCTTTCTTT.

The rearrangement links TRBV6-5 to TRBJ1-5; 7 bases line up with TRBD1. This CDR3 spans 15 amino acids. Trimming at V came to 0 bases and at J to 2 bases, leaving 1 base not matched to a gene. Germline-derived CDR1 and CDR2 are MNHEY and SVGAGI. The CDR3 spells CASSYSTGGNQPQHF. For the CDR3, the DNA is TGTGCCAGCAGTTACTCTACAGGGGGCAATCAGCCCCAGCATTTT.

The chain couples TRBV28 to TRBJ2-2; 14 nucleotides align to TRBD2. The junction had 8 bases not matched to a gene; V was cut back by 6 bases and J by 8 bases. The CDR3 has 16 residues. CDR1 and CDR2 (germline): MDHEN, SYDVKM. The CDR3 DNA reads as TGTGCCAGCAGAGCTACGGGGACTAGCGGGAGAGGGGAGCTGTTTTTT. The encoded protein is CASRATGTSGRGELFF.

The rearrangement uses TRBV6-2 or TRBV6-3 and TRBJ1-1; D might be TRBD1 (6 bases). Germline assignment: CDR1 MNHEY and CDR2 SVGEGT. Trimming left V 5 bases short and J 6 bases short, with 10 bases between. The CDR3 is 12 residues long. CDR3 sequence: CASSGDIAEAFF. In DNA, the CDR3 is TGTGCCAGCAGTGGGGACATCGCTGAAGCTTTCTTT.

The V and J genes are TRBV30 and TRBJ1-2; D unclear. The germline V and J ends were trimmed by 0 bases and 4 bases, with 6 bases remaining between them. CDR3 length: 12 residues. In germline, CDR1 is GTSNPN, CDR2 SVGIG (reference sequence). CDR3 DNA: TGTGCCTGGAGTGTAGAGGCCTATGGCTACACCTTC. Translating it yields CAWSVEAYGYTF.

This clone occurred once. The rearrangement joins TRBV21-1 to TRBJ2-5; TRBD1 reflects the table's D call only, with no check against the DNA. TRBV21-1 is a pseudogene segment. The CDR3 extends over 15 amino acids. The CDR3 nucleotides read TGTGCCAGCATTACCCCGGGGACAGTAAAAGAGACCCAGTACTTC. This encodes CASITPGTVKETQYF.

This sequence joins TRBV7-2 and TRBJ1-5; the match to TRBD1 covers 8 bases. With V trimmed by 5 bases and J by 0 bases, 9 bases remained unmatched. CDR3 length: 17 amino acids. Per germline, CDR1 SGHTA and CDR2 FQGNSA. The CDR3 DNA reads TGTGCCAGCAGCAACGCAGGGGGCCGCTATAGCAATCAGCCCCAGCATTTT. Residues: CASSNAGGRYSNQPQHF. The full variable domain, completed using reference TRBV7-2 and TRBJ1-5, is GAGVSQSPSNKVTEKGKDVELRCDPISGHTALYWYRQSLGQGLEFLIYFQGNSAPDKSGLPSDRFSAERTGGSVSTLTIQRTQQEDSAVYLCASSNAGGRYSNQPQHFGDGTRLSIL.

The V call is TRBV28, the J call TRBJ1-3; 8 bases are shared with TRBD1. The V and J ends lost 2 bases and 3 bases, in that order; junction bases with no gene match: 6. The CDR3 is 16 amino acids. Germline V gives CDR1 MDHEN, CDR2 SYDVKM. CDR3 region: CASSLGQGAGGNTIYF. The CDR3, as DNA: TGTGCCAGCAGTTTAGGGCAGGGGGCGGGTGGAAACACCATATATTTT.

The chain employs TRBV5-4 and TRBJ2-2; 12 bases agree with TRBD2. Germline trimming cut 0 bases from V and 5 bases from J; bases unmatched to any gene: 11. The CDR3 runs 19 residues. Germline V lookup: CDR1 SGHNT, CDR2 YYREEE (reference sequence). DNA of the CDR3: TGTGCCAGCAGCTTGGTGCTAGCGGGAGGGCCCGTTGTGACCGGGGAGCTGTTTTTT. Its translation is CASSLVLAGGPVVTGELFF.

J is TRBJ1-2 and V is TRBV5-1; TRBD1 matches at 7 bases. V was pared by 4 bases and J by 4 bases, with 7 bases of the junction left unmatched. The CDR3 runs to 14 residues. The germline V gene encodes CDR1 SGHRS and CDR2 YFSETQ. The CDR3 loop reads CASSVGTAGYGYTF. The CDR3 nucleotides are TGCGCCAGCAGCGTGGGGACAGCCGGCTATGGCTACACCTTC. Using reference TRBV5-1 and TRBJ1-2 for the parts outside the CDR3, the full variable domain is KAGVTQTPRYLIKTRGQQVTLSCSPISGHRSVSWYQQTPGQGLQFLFEYFSETQRNKGNFPGRFSGRQFSNSRSEMNVSTLELGDSALYLCASSVGTAGYGYTFGSGTRLTVV.

V usage is TRBV5-4 and J usage is TRBJ1-2; 7 nucleotides align to TRBD1. CDR3 length: 14 residues. Per germline, CDR1 SGHNT and CDR2 YYREEE (reference sequence). Unmatched junction bases numbered 2, after V lost 0 bases and J lost 3 bases. DNA for the CDR3: TGTGCCAGCAGCTTGGTAGGGGGCGACTATGGCTACACCTTC. It translates to CASSLVGGDYGYTF.

V is TRBV29-1 and J is TRBJ2-2; TRBD2 is a possible D gene (5 bases). Trimming took off 0 bases at V and 0 bases at J, with 17 bases between the two ends. The CDR3 contains 18 residues. Germline V gene lookup returns CDR1 SQVTM and CDR2 ANQGSEA. The CDR3 spells CSVEDPAVDPTNTGELFF. The CDR3 DNA sequence: TGCAGCGTTGAAGATCCAGCGGTAGATCCCACGAACACCGGGGAGCTGTTTTTT.

The chain couples TRBV29-1 to TRBJ2-7; 10 bases line up with TRBD2. The CDR3 runs 13 residues. Per germline, CDR1 SQVTM and CDR2 ANQGSEA. Unmatched junction bases numbered 2, after V lost 3 bases and J lost 3 bases. In DNA form, the CDR3 reads TGCAGCGTTGAGACTAGCGGGCACTACGAGCAGTACTTC. Its translation is CSVETSGHYEQYF.

The chain is built from TRBV19 and TRBJ1-1; D is unclear. The CDR3 covers 14 residues. The germline gives CDR1 LNHDA, CDR2 SQIVND (reference sequence). Trimming removed 3 bases at V and 1 base at J, with 9 bases between. In DNA, the CDR3 is TGTGCCAGTAGTATCGGGGTGACGAACACTGAAGCTTTCTTT. Its protein is CASSIGVTNTEAFF.

The table lists this clone with a count of one. V usage is TRBV15 and J usage is TRBJ2-3; the D is unclear. Germline V lookup: CDR1 LNHNV, CDR2 YYDKDF (reference sequence). The CDR3 runs 16 residues. Trimming shortened V by 1 base and J by 2 bases, and 13 bases separated the two germline ends. In nucleotides, the CDR3 is TGTGCCACCAGCAGAGCCTCGGGTGACCTCACAGATACGCAGTATTTT. Protein product: CATSRASGDLTDTQYF.

The rearrangement joins TRBV19 to TRBJ1-4, with 8 positions matching TRBD1. Per germline, CDR1 LNHDA and CDR2 SQIVND (reference sequence). The CDR3 contains 15 residues. V was clipped by 3 bases and J by 7 bases; unmatched bases: 7. The CDR3 here is CASSMNTGTGEKLFF. The CDR3 coding sequence is TGTGCCAGTAGTATGAACACCGGGACAGGTGAAAAACTGTTTTTT.

The chain carries TRBV27 and TRBJ1-1, with D tentatively TRBD1 (6 bases). Per germline, CDR1 MNHEY and CDR2 SMNVEV (reference sequence). The germline V and J ends were trimmed by 9 bases and 8 bases, with 22 bases remaining between them. The CDR3 has 14 amino acids. In DNA form, the CDR3 reads TGTGCCAGGTTAACCGGGACACGGACTGTCGAAGCTTTCTTT. This encodes CARLTGTRTVEAFF.

The gene calls are TRBV5-5 and TRBJ1-3; 7 bases match TRBD1. The length of the CDR3 is 14 residues. CDR1 and CDR2 from the germline V gene are SGHKS and YYEKEE (reference sequence). Trimming removed 4 bases from V and 2 bases from J; junction bases left unmatched: 3. As DNA, the CDR3 is TGTGCCAGCAGCCGCCAGGGGGCTGGAAACACCATATATTTT. This codes for CASSRQGAGNTIYF.

The chain joins TRBV19 to TRBJ1-1; D not certain. Germline V CDR1 and CDR2: LNHDA, SQIVND (reference sequence). This CDR3 comprises 15 residues. V shed 3 bases and J shed 3 bases, with 14 bases lying between them. CDR3 region: CASSISNPQDTEAFF. CDR3 bases: TGTGCCAGTAGTATTTCCAATCCCCAGGACACTGAAGCTTTCTTT.